Following are 20 T cell receptor beta chains from one sample sequenced in a study of T cell changes during pregnancy in multiple sclerosis. The assay was immunoSEQ multiplex PCR, and TCRdb's table has in-frame clones only and misses some. The sample has about 55,000 clones, more than 80% seen once. The input for sequencing was CD4+ T cells from peripheral blood mononuclear cells, taken in the first trimester of pregnancy. These receptors were collected from a female donor with multiple sclerosis, enrolled in a pregnancy study.

The sample holds a few counts of this clone. The V gene is TRBV6-4, the J gene TRBJ1-6; D is possibly TRBD1 (6 bases). V was clipped by 4 bases and J by 6 bases, with 10 bases between them. CDR3 length: 14 amino acids. CDR1 is MRHNA and CDR2 is SNTAGT in the germline V gene. The CDR3 is CASSARTANSPLHF. The DNA of the CDR3 is TGTGCCAGCAGTGCACGGACAGCTAATTCACCCCTCCACTTT.

The genes are TRBV7-9 and TRBJ2-4; 8 nucleotides line up with TRBD2. Germline CDR1 SEHNR, CDR2 FQNEAQ (reference sequence). The CDR3 length is 15 residues. The V and J ends lost 2 bases and 7 bases, in that order; junction bases with no gene match: 7. CDR3 coding DNA: TGTGCCAGCAGCTTAAATCCCTCGGGGGGGAACATTCAGTACTTC. This sequence encodes CASSLNPSGGNIQYF.

V is TRBV6-6 and J is TRBJ1-4; D gene uncertain. The ends were cut back, 4 bases at V and 4 bases at J, with 10 bases in the middle. The CDR3 is made up of 14 amino acids. Per germline, CDR1 MNHNY and CDR2 SVGAGI (reference sequence). The CDR3 reads CASSFPGFNEKLFF. CDR3 coding DNA: TGTGCCAGCAGTTTCCCGGGGTTTAATGAAAAACTGTTTTTT.

V is TRBV9 and J is TRBJ1-1, with a tentative D call TRBD1 (5 bases). The CDR3 extends over 14 amino acids. CDR1 and CDR2 from the germline V gene are SGDLS and YYNGEE. V shed 0 bases and J shed 4 bases, with 10 bases lying between them. The CDR3 nucleotides are TGTGCCAGCAGCGTAGTTGGGGGGAGCACTGAAGCTTTCTTT. This gives the protein CASSVVGGSTEAFF. Together with reference TRBV9 and TRBJ1-1, the CDR3 gives the full variable domain: DSGVTQTPKHLITATGQRVTLRCSPRSGDLSVYWYQQSLDQGLQFLIQYYNGEERAKGNILERFSAQQFPDLHSELNLSSLELGDSALYFCASSVVGGSTEAFFGQGTRLTVV.

CDR3 residues: CATSRDRSGKYEQYF. CDR3 sequence (DNA): TGTGCCACCAGCAGAGATCGTAGCGGGAAATACGAGCAGTACTTC. The V call is TRBV15, the J call TRBJ2-7, with 8 bases aligning to TRBD2. V lost 0 bases, J lost 4 bases, and 5 bases stayed unmatched. Per germline, CDR1 LNHNV and CDR2 YYDKDF (reference sequence). The CDR3 covers 15 residues.

Only a few counts were recorded for this clone. J is TRBJ1-2 and V is TRBV19, with 9 bases aligning to TRBD1. With 4 bases clipped from V and 8 bases from J, the junction kept 5 bases outside the gene matches. The CDR3 has 13 residues. Germline V gene lookup returns CDR1 LNHDA and CDR2 SQIVND (reference sequence). The CDR3 loop reads CASSRTGASGYTF. CDR3 in DNA: TGTGCCAGTAGTAGGACAGGGGCCTCGGGCTACACCTTC.

The chain employs TRBV7-2 and TRBJ1-2; 7 nucleotides agree with TRBD1. Germline CDR1 reads SGHTA; CDR2 reads FQGNSA. The CDR3 is made up of 15 amino acids. Trimming at V came to 5 bases and at J to 2 bases, leaving 8 bases not matched to a gene. The DNA for the CDR3 is TGTGCCAGCAGCCGACAGGGAACATTAAACTATGGCTACACCTTC. The encoded protein is CASSRQGTLNYGYTF.

This clone occurred once. V and J are TRBV7-2 and TRBJ2-3; 8 nucleotides match TRBD2. V shed 3 bases and J 1 base; nucleotides not matched to a gene: 3. There are 15 residues in the CDR3. Germline V lookup: CDR1 SGHTA, CDR2 FQGNSA. The CDR3 DNA is TGTGCCAGCAGCTTTACACTAGCGGGCACAGATACGCAGTATTTT. It translates to CASSFTLAGTDTQYF.

This chain uses TRBV12-5 with TRBJ2-2; D perhaps matches TRBD2 (5 bases). Germline loops: CDR1 LGHNT, CDR2 FRNRAP. This CDR3 spans 14 amino acids. Deletions cut 0 bases from V and 6 bases from J, with 8 bases between. In DNA form, the CDR3 reads TGTGCTAGTGGTTTGGTTGCCGGGGCCGGGGAGCTGTTTTTT. Translated, it gives CASGLVAGAGELFF.

This chain joins TRBV5-1 and TRBJ2-3; D remains ambiguous. The V gene's germline CDR1 is SGHRS and CDR2 YFSETQ. The CDR3 contains 15 residues. Trimming cost V 0 bases and J 5 bases, with 13 bases left between them. The CDR3 DNA follows: TGCGCCAGCAGCTTGGGGGTCGGAGAAGGAGATACGCAGTATTTT. This sequence encodes CASSLGVGEGDTQYF.

The chain joins TRBV29-1 to TRBJ1-1; 10 bases agree with TRBD1. There are 14 residues in the CDR3. Germline lookup yields CDR1 SQVTM and CDR2 ANQGSEA. V dropped 7 bases and J dropped 10; count of bases not matched to a gene: 15. The CDR3 here is CSAGSGQGVFGAFF. CDR3 in DNA: TGCAGCGCTGGGTCAGGACAGGGGGTTTTCGGAGCTTTCTTT.

This clone occurred once. The chain combines TRBV11-2 with TRBJ2-2; D gene unclear. The CDR3 consists of 14 residues. Germline CDR1 is SGHAT and CDR2 is FQNNGV. The V gene lost 4 bases and the J gene lost 6 bases, with 12 bases spanning the gap. The CDR3 nucleotides are TGTGCCAGCAGCTCGACCGACTCCTCCGGGGAGCTGTTTTTT. Its translation is CASSSTDSSGELFF.

This clone was found once. This chain uses TRBV7-2 with TRBJ1-6; maybe TRBD1 (5 bases). This CDR3 spans 16 amino acids. The V end lost 5 bases, the J end lost 0 bases, and 11 bases lay between the germline ends. The germline gives CDR1 SGHTA, CDR2 FQGNSA. Here the CDR3 reads CASSPREGSYNSPLHF. The DNA for the CDR3 is TGTGCCAGCAGCCCCAGGGAGGGCTCCTATAATTCACCCCTCCACTTT.

This clone was picked up a small number of times. V and J are TRBV7-3 and TRBJ2-3; D is undetermined. Trimming shortened V by 8 bases and J by 1 base, and 7 bases separated the two germline ends. Germline CDR1 SGHTA, CDR2 FQGTGA. The CDR3 covers 12 residues. The DNA for the CDR3 is TGTGCCAGCTCGGCGGGCACAGATACGCAGTATTTT. Encoded protein: CASSAGTDTQYF.

The V gene is TRBV14, the J gene TRBJ2-7, with 9 positions matching TRBD2. After removal of 4 bases from V and 4 bases from J, the junction contained 8 bases not matched to a gene. Germline V gene sequence: CDR1 SGHDN, CDR2 FVKESK. The CDR3 runs to 15 residues. Written as DNA, the CDR3 is TGTGCCAGCAGCCCCCCCGGGCTAGCGGGGTACGAGCAGTACTTC. Residues: CASSPPGLAGYEQYF.

The gene calls are TRBV18 and TRBJ2-4, with TRBD1 identical over 8 bases. V gave up 3 bases and J gave up 3 bases; unmatched junction bases: 7. Germline V CDR1 and CDR2: KGHSH, LQKENI. The length of the CDR3 is 16 residues. The CDR3: CASSPPTGVDKNIQYF. The CDR3 coding sequence is TGTGCCAGCTCACCGCCGACAGGGGTTGACAAAAACATTCAGTACTTC. Full variable domain (rest looked up from reference TRBV18 and TRBJ2-4): NAGVMQNPRHLVRRRGQEARLRCSPMKGHSHVYWYRQLPEEGLKFMVYLQKENIIDESGMPKERFSAEFPKEGPSILRIQQVVRGDSAAYFCASSPPTGVDKNIQYFGAGTRLSVL.

Worth noting for this clone: Other DNA sequences in the sample encode the same CDR3. This chain connects TRBV6-5 to TRBJ1-2; perhaps TRBD1 as D (5 bases). Germline CDR1 MNHEY, CDR2 SVGAGI. The V and J ends lost 3 bases and 4 bases respectively, with 12 bases between them. The CDR3 is made up of 14 amino acids. The CDR3 bases are TGTGCCAGCAGTTATGGTGGACAACCCTATGGCTACACCTTC. Its translation is CASSYGGQPYGYTF.

This chain connects TRBV7-8 to TRBJ2-3; 9 positions agree with TRBD2. Trimming removed 3 bases from V and 7 bases from J; junction bases left unmatched: 20. The CDR3 is made up of 19 amino acids. Per germline, CDR1 SGHVS and CDR2 FQNEAQ. The CDR3 DNA follows: TGTGCCAGCAGCTTCAAGCGCGGGGGGGCCCCCCAGACTGGATATACGCAGTATTTT. This encodes CASSFKRGGAPQTGYTQYF.

The rearrangement joins TRBV7-9 to TRBJ2-3; 12 positions match TRBD2. V lost 0 bases and J lost 2; bases outside the gene matches: 6. The CDR3 length is 18 residues. Per germline, CDR1 SEHNR and CDR2 FQNEAQ (reference sequence). The CDR3 DNA sequence: TGTGCCAGCAGCTTAGCCCTAGCGGGGGGGAATCCCACAGATACGCAGTATTTT. This translates into CASSLALAGGNPTDTQYF.

The rearrangement joins TRBV6-5 to TRBJ1-1; D not resolved. The CDR3 consists of 15 residues. CDR1 and CDR2 from the germline V gene are MNHEY and SVGAGI. V lost 5 bases to trimming and J lost 1 base, with 14 bases between them. The DNA for the CDR3 is TGTGCCAGCAGTCCCCCCTCCACAGCGAACACTGAAGCTTTCTTT. This gives the protein CASSPPSTANTEAFF.